This note documents a single T cell receptor beta chain sequence. As yet, its antigen is unknown. Germline values: CDR1 KGHDR, CDR2 SFDVKD. The length of the CDR3 is 13 residues. J gave up 4 bases and V 7 bases, and 3 bases lay outside the gene matches. This specimen belongs to a study of CD8+CD57+ T cells in acquired aplastic anemia. On the study more broadly: DNA from sorted CD4+ and CD8+ cells averaged around 3.5 ug. Roughly 10.8 million reads were obtained on average for healthy donor CD4+ cells.

Genomic DNA constituted the template upon which TCR beta VDJ and CDR3 profiling was performed. TCRdb re-derived calls from the reads in MiXCR, one entry per CDR3 protein. The sample shows about 71,000 distinct CDR3 sequences, around 50% of them seen only once. Study conclusions and caveats: The CD8+ Simpson's diversity of patients and controls was not significantly different. The study identified twenty-nine CD8+ CDR3 sequences shared by patients and controls.

Source material: sorted CD4+, CD8+, or CD8+CD57+ T cells (not recorded which) from PBMCs. This TCR derives from a human donor in good health, serving as a control. This sequence joins TRBV24-1 and TRBJ1-2, with TRBD1 identical over 9 bases. CDR3 DNA: TGTGCCACCAGCGGGACAGGGCCCTATGGCTACACCTTC. Protein: CATSGTGPYGYTF.